The next 32 T cell receptor beta chains were all read from a single sample in a study of identical twins. MiXCR, run by TCRdb on the 5' RACE reads, gives a single entry per CDR3 protein. The sample records just under 650,000 distinct CDR3 sequences, less than 9% being singletons. This sample also appeared in a second study, on yellow fever vaccine responses in identical twins.

The sequencing input was PBMCs. The receptors were gathered from a woman between 18 and 29 years old in good health.

This clonotype appeared many times. This chain joins TRBV12-3 or TRBV12-4 and TRBJ2-1; the match to TRBD1 covers 7 bases. This CDR3 has 15 residues. V shed 2 bases and J 8 bases; nucleotides not matched to a gene: 9. The CDR3, as DNA: TGTGCCAGCAGTTTAAGCGACAGGGAATGGTATGAGCAGTTCTTC. Amino acids: CASSLSDREWYEQFF.

This clonotype has a count of ten or more. The CDR3 reads CASSLPPGLQYF. DNA of the CDR3: TGTGCCAGCAGTTTACCGCCGGGGCTTCAGTACTTC. This sequence joins TRBV12-3 or TRBV12-4 and TRBJ2-4; D might be TRBD1 or TRBD2, each matching 5 bases. The CDR3 runs 12 residues. Trimming removed 2 bases from V and 11 bases from J, with 10 bases in between.

The chain links TRBV7-8 to TRBJ1-2; D is possibly TRBD1 (6 bases). The CDR3 loop spans 15 amino acids. Germline CDR1 is SGHVS and CDR2 is FQNEAQ. V dropped 2 bases and J dropped 7 bases, with 17 bases sitting between them. The CDR3 here is CASSLTQGHSGGYTF. The CDR3, as DNA: TGTGCCAGCAGCTTAACGCAGGGACATTCAGGTGGCTACACCTTC.

Many counts were recorded for this clonotype. The chain couples TRBV20-1 to TRBJ2-7; tentatively, D is TRBD2 (6 bases). The CDR3 is made up of 14 amino acids. Germline CDR1 reads DFQATT; CDR2 reads SNEGSKA (reference sequence). Trimming cost V 1 base and J 2 bases, with 12 bases left between them. CDR3 nucleotides: TGCAGTGCTAGAGGATTAGCGGAAACCTACGAGCAGTACTTC. Its translation is CSARGLAETYEQYF.

There are many counts of this clonotype. This chain joins TRBV5-1 and TRBJ2-7; the D gene is possibly TRBD1 (5 bases). The CDR3 consists of 14 residues. CDR1 and CDR2 from the germline V gene are SGHRS and YFSETQ. The V end lost 4 bases, the J end lost 5 bases, and 16 bases lay between the germline ends. Here the CDR3 reads CASSLGAGNHEQYF. The CDR3 nucleotides read TGCGCCAGCAGCCTTGGGGCAGGCAACCACGAGCAGTACTTC.

This clonotype was observed many times. The rearrangement joins TRBV9 to TRBJ2-3, with D perhaps matching TRBD1 (6 bases). Germline assignment: CDR1 SGDLS and CDR2 YYNGEE. The ends were cut back, 0 bases at V and 0 bases at J, with 11 bases in the middle. The CDR3 is made up of 16 amino acids. The CDR3 sequence: CASSVGTEMSTDTQYF. The CDR3 DNA reads TGTGCCAGCAGCGTAGGGACAGAGATGAGCACAGATACGCAGTATTTT. Supplemented by reference TRBV9 and TRBJ2-3, the full variable domain reads DSGVTQTPKHLITATGQRVTLRCSPRSGDLSVYWYQQSLDQGLQFLIQYYNGEERAKGNILERFSAQQFPDLHSELNLSSLELGDSALYFCASSVGTEMSTDTQYFGPGTRLTVL.

The chain links TRBV20-1 to TRBJ2-2; D might be TRBD2 (6 bases). Deletions cut 3 bases from V and 1 base from J, with 9 bases between. The germline gives CDR1 DFQATT, CDR2 SNEGSKA (reference sequence). This CDR3 is 14 amino acids long. The CDR3 is CSARDYLNTGELFF. CDR3 sequence (DNA): TGCAGTGCTAGGGACTACCTGAACACCGGGGAGCTGTTTTTT.

This clonotype was found many times. The chain joins TRBV6-1 to TRBJ2-7; 7 nucleotides line up with TRBD1. Trimming took 5 bases from V and 3 from J; bases not matched to a gene: 7. CDR3 size: 14 residues. The V gene's germline CDR1 is MNHNS and CDR2 SASEGT. CDR3 sequence (DNA): TGTGCCAGCAGTCTTAGGGGGCCCGGCTACGAGCAGTACGTC. Protein sequence: CASSLRGPGYEQYV.

V gene TRBV5-6 combines with J gene TRBJ2-1; 8 bases agree with TRBD2. Germline lookup yields CDR1 SGHDT and CDR2 YYEEEE. The CDR3 extends over 14 amino acids. V lost 4 bases and J lost 10; bases outside the gene matches: 10. The CDR3 loop is CASSPFQLAEEQFF. The CDR3 DNA reads as TGTGCCAGCAGCCCCTTTCAACTAGCGGAAGAGCAGTTCTTC.

This clonotype was seen ten or more times. The chain couples TRBV5-1 to TRBJ1-1; D unresolved. CDR3 length: 13 amino acids. Looked up from germline, CDR1 is SGHRS and CDR2 is YFSETQ. V was shortened by 4 bases and J by 4 bases, with 11 bases between the two germline ends. Here the CDR3 reads CASSTGSFTEAFF. CDR3 DNA sequence: TGCGCCAGCAGCACTGGATCGTTCACTGAAGCTTTCTTT.

This clonotype was seen many times. The genes are TRBV7-2 and TRBJ2-2; D is undetermined. Germline V lookup: CDR1 SGHTA, CDR2 FQGNSA. This CDR3 is built from 18 residues. Trimming took off 0 bases at V and 0 bases at J, with 14 bases between the two ends. This CDR3 reads CASSLAARYHPNTGELFF. As DNA, the CDR3 is TGTGCCAGCAGCTTAGCCGCCCGGTATCATCCGAACACCGGGGAGCTGTTTTTT.

This clonotype has just a few counts. The chain recombines TRBV11-2 with TRBJ2-7; tentatively, D is TRBD1 (6 bases). Trimming cost V 5 bases and J 0 bases, with 14 bases left between them. The CDR3 is 15 amino acids. The germline V gene has CDR1 SGHAT and CDR2 FQNNGV. Here the CDR3 DNA reads TGTGCCAGCAGCGGTGGACAGAAAAGCTCCTACGAGCAGTACTTC. This gives the protein CASSGGQKSSYEQYF.

This clonotype was picked up many times. This sequence joins TRBV4-1 and TRBJ2-5, with 9 bases matching TRBD2. CDR1 is MGHRA and CDR2 is YSYEKL in the germline V gene. The length of the CDR3 is 17 residues. V lost 0 bases, J lost 5 bases, and 10 bases stayed unmatched. CDR3: CASSQEESGRYVETQYF. The CDR3 nucleotides are TGCGCCAGCAGCCAAGAGGAAAGCGGGAGGTACGTCGAGACCCAGTACTTC.

This chain links TRBV5-5 with TRBJ2-7, with a possible D match to TRBD1 (6 bases). The CDR3 spans 16 residues. Trimming removed 1 base from V and 2 bases from J, with 16 bases in between. Germline loops: CDR1 SGHKS, CDR2 YYEKEE (reference sequence). The CDR3 DNA is TGTGCCAGCAGCTTGATACCCGGGACATTCACCTACGAGCAGTACTTC. Its translation: CASSLIPGTFTYEQYF.

The chain combines TRBV20-1 with TRBJ2-1; D gene uncertain. V lost 6 bases and J 0 bases, leaving 15 bases between the germline ends. Germline lookup yields CDR1 DFQATT and CDR2 SNEGSKA (reference sequence). The CDR3 runs to 15 residues. The CDR3 loop reads CSAPTLRSSYNEQFF. The CDR3 DNA reads as TGCAGTGCCCCTACGCTCCGGAGCTCCTACAATGAGCAGTTCTTC.

The chain combines TRBV20-1 with TRBJ2-3, with 9 bases fitting TRBD1. V lost 2 bases, J lost 4 bases, and 7 bases stayed unmatched. The CDR3 extends over 15 amino acids. Germline loops: CDR1 DFQATT, CDR2 SNEGSKA (reference sequence). The CDR3 sequence is CSARSPGQGSDTQYF. In DNA, the CDR3 is TGCAGTGCTAGAAGCCCGGGACAGGGCTCAGATACGCAGTATTTT.

This clonotype was counted a few times. The rearrangement links TRBV20-1 to TRBJ1-4; a weak D match, TRBD1 (6 bases). Germline-derived CDR1 and CDR2 are DFQATT and SNEGSKA (reference sequence). The CDR3 totals 14 residues. V was shortened by 2 bases and J by 5 bases, with 12 bases between the two germline ends. The CDR3 DNA follows: TGCAGTGCTAGAATCGCAGGGACAAATGAAAAACTGTTTTTT. Its protein is CSARIAGTNEKLFF.

This clonotype was seen repeatedly, ten times or more. The chain is built from TRBV27 and TRBJ2-7; D not certain. The CDR3 length is 14 residues. V was shortened by 6 bases and J by 3 bases, with 15 bases between the two germline ends. Germline V gene data show CDR1 as MNHEY and CDR2 as SMNVEV (reference sequence). CDR3 protein: CASRPLGPLYEQYF. Here the CDR3 DNA reads TGTGCCAGCAGACCCCTAGGACCACTCTACGAGCAGTACTTC.

As DNA, the CDR3 is TGTGCCAGCAGCCAAGATCATACCTACGAGCAGTACTTC. This translates into CASSQDHTYEQYF. The chain couples TRBV14 to TRBJ2-7; no clear D gene. V was cut by 0 bases and J by 2 bases, with 5 bases left in between. This CDR3 contains 13 residues. Germline CDR1 and CDR2: SGHDN and FVKESK.

The CDR3 DNA follows: TGCGCCAGCAGCCGGCGGGGGGACTATGAGCAGTTCTTC. This codes for CASSRRGDYEQFF. The chain recombines TRBV5-1 with TRBJ2-1; the match to TRBD2 covers 8 bases. The V gene end was trimmed by 4 bases and the J gene end by 8 bases; junction bases not matched to a gene: 5. The V gene's germline CDR1 is SGHRS and CDR2 YFSETQ. The CDR3 has 13 residues. Combining the CDR3 with reference TRBV5-1 and TRBJ2-1 gives the whole variable domain KAGVTQTPRYLIKTRGQQVTLSCSPISGHRSVSWYQQTPGQGLQFLFEYFSETQRNKGNFPGRFSGRQFSNSRSEMNVSTLELGDSALYLCASSRRGDYEQFFGPGTRLTVL.

This clonotype occurred a few times. The J gene is TRBJ2-3, the V gene TRBV20-1; D is possibly TRBD2 (5 bases). The germline V gene has CDR1 DFQATT and CDR2 SNEGSKA (reference sequence). There are 16 residues in the CDR3. The V end lost 1 base, the J end lost 1 base, and 15 bases lay between the germline ends. The CDR3 region has the DNA TGCAGTGCTAGAGCGGTAGGGCGGGCAGGCACAGATACGCAGTATTTT. Translating gives CSARAVGRAGTDTQYF.

Comments on this clonotype: Germline and junction disagree at one end, which may indicate a read error. CDR3 DNA: TGTACCAGCAGCGTAGGACAGCGGAGGGCCTACAATGAGCAGTTCTTC. Protein: CTSSVGQRRAYNEQFF. This sequence joins TRBV9 and TRBJ2-1; the D call may be TRBD1 or TRBD2 (6 bases each). This CDR3 has 16 residues. CDR1 and CDR2 from the germline V gene are SGDLS and YYNGEE. Looking up the rest from reference TRBV9 and TRBJ2-1 gives the full variable domain: DSGVTQTPKHLITATGQRVTLRCSPRSGDLSVYWYQQSLDQGLQFLIQYYNGEERAKGNILERFSAQQFPDLHSELNLSSLELGDSALYFCTSSVGQRRAYNEQFFGPGTRLTVL.

In its sample, this clonotype was seen a few times. The CDR3 nucleotides are TGTGCCAGCAGCGGGGACAGACCCCTGAACACTGAAGCTTTCTTT. Its translation: CASSGDRPLNTEAFF. The rearrangement uses TRBV6-1 and TRBJ1-1; 7 positions match TRBD1. There are 15 residues in the CDR3. V lost 6 bases and J lost 0; bases outside the gene matches: 7. From germline, CDR1 is MNHNS and CDR2 SASEGT.

This clonotype was recorded at least ten times. J is TRBJ2-3 and V is TRBV20-1; D is possibly TRBD2 (6 bases). CDR3 length equals 15 residues. The V gene lost 3 bases and the J gene lost 0 bases, with 13 bases spanning the gap. CDR1 and CDR2 from the germline V gene are DFQATT and SNEGSKA (reference sequence). The DNA of the CDR3 is TGCAGTGCTAGTCCCCTGGGAGGTAGCACAGATACGCAGTATTTT. This translates into CSASPLGGSTDTQYF.

This clonotype was recorded a few times. The chain is built from TRBV29-1 and TRBJ2-3; a weak D match, TRBD1 (6 bases). V dropped 4 bases and J dropped 2 bases, with 10 bases sitting between them. The CDR3 spans 13 residues. The germline V gene has CDR1 SQVTM and CDR2 ANQGSEA. The CDR3 reads CSVGTAFTDTQYF. The CDR3 DNA reads TGCAGCGTTGGGACAGCATTCACAGATACGCAGTATTTT.

This clonotype was counted at least ten times. The rearrangement joins TRBV29-1 to TRBJ2-5; perhaps TRBD2 as D (7 bases). CDR3 length: 16 amino acids. V gave up 4 bases and J gave up 3 bases, with 21 bases separating them. CDR1 and CDR2 (germline): SQVTM, ANQGSEA. CDR3 nucleotide sequence: TGCAGCGTTGGGCGGCCGGGGGGCCGTTCGGAAGAGACCCAGTACTTC. Amino acids: CSVGRPGGRSEETQYF.

This clonotype has only a few counts. The CDR3 nucleotides are TGCGCCAGCAGCCAAGTAGCGGGAGTCCGGGGCTCCTACAATGAGCAGTTCTTC. It specifies CASSQVAGVRGSYNEQFF. The chain joins TRBV4-1 to TRBJ2-1, with 9 bases aligning to TRBD2. This CDR3 has 18 amino acids. J gave up 0 bases and V 1 base, and 7 bases lay outside the gene matches. Germline lookup yields CDR1 MGHRA and CDR2 YSYEKL.

This clonotype was seen more than once but under ten times. This rearrangement joins TRBV5-1 to TRBJ2-1; D ambiguous. Germline V gene data show CDR1 as SGHRS and CDR2 as YFSETQ. V lost 3 bases, J lost 10 bases, and 11 bases lay in between. CDR3 length: 12 residues. CDR3: CASSSTFTEQFF. The CDR3 region has the DNA TGCGCCAGCAGCTCTACCTTTACAGAGCAGTTCTTC.

This clonotype was seen a few times. The chain couples TRBV7-6 to TRBJ2-2; TRBD2 agrees at 11 bases. V trimming: 0 bases; J trimming: 0 bases; junction bases outside the gene matches: 9. There are 20 residues in the CDR3. CDR1 SGHVS and CDR2 FNYEAQ come from the germline V gene. The CDR3 is CASSLATLTSGGANTGELFF. DNA of the CDR3: TGTGCCAGCAGCTTAGCGACTTTAACTAGCGGGGGCGCGAACACCGGGGAGCTGTTTTTT.

The chain has TRBV6-1 and TRBJ2-7, with D perhaps matching TRBD1 (6 bases). V lost 6 bases to trimming and J lost 2 bases, with 14 bases between them. The CDR3 covers 14 residues. CDR1 is MNHNS, CDR2 SASEGT, per germline. The CDR3 sequence is CASRNRDKTYEQYF. The CDR3 region has the DNA TGTGCCAGCAGGAACCGGGACAAAACCTACGAGCAGTACTTC.

This clonotype was seen only a few times. This chain connects TRBV10-3 to TRBJ1-2, with D perhaps matching TRBD1 (5 bases). This CDR3 is built from 14 residues. Deletions cut 2 bases from V and 6 bases from J, with 13 bases between. CDR1 is ENHRY and CDR2 is SYGVKD in the germline V gene. CDR3 sequence: CAISETQGGDGYTF. The CDR3 DNA reads as TGTGCCATCAGTGAGACGCAGGGAGGGGATGGCTACACCTTC.

This clonotype was seen repeatedly, ten times or more. V and J are TRBV3-1 and TRBJ2-7; 7 positions match TRBD2. This CDR3 has 17 amino acids. Unmatched junction bases numbered 13, after V lost 0 bases and J lost 5 bases. Germline V gives CDR1 LGHDT, CDR2 YNNKEL (reference sequence). The CDR3 DNA reads as TGTGCCAGCAGCCAAGATAGGGCTAGCGGCCAATGGAACGAGCAGTACTTC. Its translation: CASSQDRASGQWNEQYF.